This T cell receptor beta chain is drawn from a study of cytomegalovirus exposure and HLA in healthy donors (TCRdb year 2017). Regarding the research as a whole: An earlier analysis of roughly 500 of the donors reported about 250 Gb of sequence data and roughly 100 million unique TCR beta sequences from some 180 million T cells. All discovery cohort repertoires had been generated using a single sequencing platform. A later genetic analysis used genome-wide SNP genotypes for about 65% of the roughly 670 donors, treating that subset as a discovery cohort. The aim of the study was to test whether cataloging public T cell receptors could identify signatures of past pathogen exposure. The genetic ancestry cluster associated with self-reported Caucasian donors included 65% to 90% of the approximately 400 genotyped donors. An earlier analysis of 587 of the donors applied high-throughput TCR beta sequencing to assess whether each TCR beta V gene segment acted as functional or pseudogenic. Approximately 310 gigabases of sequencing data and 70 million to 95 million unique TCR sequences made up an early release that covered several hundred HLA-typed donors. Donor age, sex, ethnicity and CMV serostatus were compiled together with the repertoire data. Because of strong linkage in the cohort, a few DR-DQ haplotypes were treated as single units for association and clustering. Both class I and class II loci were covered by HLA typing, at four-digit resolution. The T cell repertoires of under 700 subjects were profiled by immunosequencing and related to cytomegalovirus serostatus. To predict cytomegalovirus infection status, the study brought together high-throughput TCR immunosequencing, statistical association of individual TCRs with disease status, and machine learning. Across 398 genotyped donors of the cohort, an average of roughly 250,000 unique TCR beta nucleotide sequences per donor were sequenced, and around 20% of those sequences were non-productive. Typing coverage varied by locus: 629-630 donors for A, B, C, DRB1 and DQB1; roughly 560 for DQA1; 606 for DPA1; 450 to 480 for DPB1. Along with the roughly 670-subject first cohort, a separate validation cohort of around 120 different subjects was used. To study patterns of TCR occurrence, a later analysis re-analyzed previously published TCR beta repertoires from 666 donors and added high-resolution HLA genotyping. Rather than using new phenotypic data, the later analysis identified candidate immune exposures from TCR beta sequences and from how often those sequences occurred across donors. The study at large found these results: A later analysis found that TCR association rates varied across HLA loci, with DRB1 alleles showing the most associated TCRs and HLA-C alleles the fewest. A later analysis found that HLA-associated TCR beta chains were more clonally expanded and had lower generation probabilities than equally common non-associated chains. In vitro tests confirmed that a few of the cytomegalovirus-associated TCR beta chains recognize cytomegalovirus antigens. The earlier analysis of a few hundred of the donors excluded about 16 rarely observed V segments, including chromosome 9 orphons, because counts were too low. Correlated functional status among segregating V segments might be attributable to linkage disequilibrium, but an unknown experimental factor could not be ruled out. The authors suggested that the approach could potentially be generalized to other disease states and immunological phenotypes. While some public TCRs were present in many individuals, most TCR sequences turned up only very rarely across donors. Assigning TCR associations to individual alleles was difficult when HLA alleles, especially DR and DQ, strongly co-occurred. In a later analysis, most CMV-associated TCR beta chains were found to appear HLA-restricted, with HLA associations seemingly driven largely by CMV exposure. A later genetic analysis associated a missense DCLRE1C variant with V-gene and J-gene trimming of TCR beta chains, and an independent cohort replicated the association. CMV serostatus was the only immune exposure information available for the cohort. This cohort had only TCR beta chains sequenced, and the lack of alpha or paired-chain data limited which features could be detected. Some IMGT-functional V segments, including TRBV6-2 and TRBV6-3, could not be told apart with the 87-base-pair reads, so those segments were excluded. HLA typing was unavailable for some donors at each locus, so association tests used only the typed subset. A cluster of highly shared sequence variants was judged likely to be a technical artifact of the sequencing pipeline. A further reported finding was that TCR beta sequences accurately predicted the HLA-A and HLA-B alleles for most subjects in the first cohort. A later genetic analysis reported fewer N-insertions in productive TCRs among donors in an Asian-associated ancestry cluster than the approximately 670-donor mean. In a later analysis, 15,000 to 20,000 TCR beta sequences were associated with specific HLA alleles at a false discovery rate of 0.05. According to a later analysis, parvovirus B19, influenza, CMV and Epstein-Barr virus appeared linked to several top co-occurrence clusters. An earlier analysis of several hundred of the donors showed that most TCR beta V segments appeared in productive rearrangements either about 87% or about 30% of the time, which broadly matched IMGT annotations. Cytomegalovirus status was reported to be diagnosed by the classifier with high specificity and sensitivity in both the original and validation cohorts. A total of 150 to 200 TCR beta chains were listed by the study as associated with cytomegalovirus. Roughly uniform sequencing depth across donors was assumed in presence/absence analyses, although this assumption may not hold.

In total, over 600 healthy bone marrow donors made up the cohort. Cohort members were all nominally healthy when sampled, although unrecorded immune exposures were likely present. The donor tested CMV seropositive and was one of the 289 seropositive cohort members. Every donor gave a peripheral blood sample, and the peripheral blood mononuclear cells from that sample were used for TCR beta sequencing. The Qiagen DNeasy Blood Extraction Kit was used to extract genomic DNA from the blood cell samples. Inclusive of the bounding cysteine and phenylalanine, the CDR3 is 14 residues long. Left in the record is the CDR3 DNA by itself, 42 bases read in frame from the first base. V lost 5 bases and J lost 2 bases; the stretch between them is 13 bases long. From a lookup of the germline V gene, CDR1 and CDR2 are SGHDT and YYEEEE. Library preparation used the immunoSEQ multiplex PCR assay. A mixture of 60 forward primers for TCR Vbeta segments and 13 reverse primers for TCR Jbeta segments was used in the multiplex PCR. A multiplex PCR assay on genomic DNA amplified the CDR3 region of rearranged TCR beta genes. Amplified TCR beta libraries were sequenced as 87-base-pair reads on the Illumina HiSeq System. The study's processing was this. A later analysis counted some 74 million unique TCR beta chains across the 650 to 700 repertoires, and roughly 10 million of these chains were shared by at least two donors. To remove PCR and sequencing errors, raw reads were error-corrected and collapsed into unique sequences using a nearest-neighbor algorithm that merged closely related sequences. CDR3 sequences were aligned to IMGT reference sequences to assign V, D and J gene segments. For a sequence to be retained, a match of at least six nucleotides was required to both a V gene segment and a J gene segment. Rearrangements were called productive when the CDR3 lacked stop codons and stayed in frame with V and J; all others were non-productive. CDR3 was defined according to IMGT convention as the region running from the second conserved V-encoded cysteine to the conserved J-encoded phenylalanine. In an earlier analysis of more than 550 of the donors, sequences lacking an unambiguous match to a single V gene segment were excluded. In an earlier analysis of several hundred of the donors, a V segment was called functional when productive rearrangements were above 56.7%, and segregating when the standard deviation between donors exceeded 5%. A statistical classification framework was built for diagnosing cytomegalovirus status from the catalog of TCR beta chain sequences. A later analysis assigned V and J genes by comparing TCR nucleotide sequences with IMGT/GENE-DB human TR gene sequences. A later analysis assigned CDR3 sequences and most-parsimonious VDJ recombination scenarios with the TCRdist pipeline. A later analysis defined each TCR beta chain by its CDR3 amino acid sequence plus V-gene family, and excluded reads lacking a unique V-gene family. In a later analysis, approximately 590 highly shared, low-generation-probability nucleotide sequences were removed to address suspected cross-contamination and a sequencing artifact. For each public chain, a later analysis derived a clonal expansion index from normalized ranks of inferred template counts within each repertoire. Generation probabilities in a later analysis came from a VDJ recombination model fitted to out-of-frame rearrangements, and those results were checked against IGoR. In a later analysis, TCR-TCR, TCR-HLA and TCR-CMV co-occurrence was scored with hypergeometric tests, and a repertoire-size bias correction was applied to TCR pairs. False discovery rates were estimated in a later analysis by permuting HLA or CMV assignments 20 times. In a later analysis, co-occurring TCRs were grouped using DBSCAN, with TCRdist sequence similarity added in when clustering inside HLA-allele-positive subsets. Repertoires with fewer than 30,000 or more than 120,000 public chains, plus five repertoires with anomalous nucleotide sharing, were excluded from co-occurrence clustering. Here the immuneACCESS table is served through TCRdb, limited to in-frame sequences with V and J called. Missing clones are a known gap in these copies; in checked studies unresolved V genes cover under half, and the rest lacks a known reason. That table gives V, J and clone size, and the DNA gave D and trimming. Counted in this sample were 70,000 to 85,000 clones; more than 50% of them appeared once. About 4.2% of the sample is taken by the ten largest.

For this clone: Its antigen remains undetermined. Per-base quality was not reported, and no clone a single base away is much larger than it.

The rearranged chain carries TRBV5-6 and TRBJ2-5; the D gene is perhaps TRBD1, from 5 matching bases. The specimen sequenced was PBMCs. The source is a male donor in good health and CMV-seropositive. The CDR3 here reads CASRFVDRQETQYF. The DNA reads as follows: TGTGCCAGCAGGTTTGTCGACAGACAAGAGACCCAGTACTTC.